Below, 10 T cell receptor beta chains from the same sample are listed, as sequenced in a study of cytomegalovirus exposure and HLA in healthy donors. Use of 60 Vbeta and 13 Jbeta primers characterized the PCR. Sequenced by immunoSEQ multiplex PCR; TCRdb stores in-frame clones only, minus some. Counted here are 90,000 to 100,000 clones, about three quarters occurring once; the ten biggest clones make up about 1.5%. The material sequenced was PBMCs. Source of these receptors: a man aged 40-49 years in good health and CMV-seronegative.

The sample holds a few counts of this clone. V gene TRBV29-1 combines with J gene TRBJ2-5; 10 positions match TRBD2. The CDR3 is made up of 14 amino acids. V shed 7 bases and J 9 bases; nucleotides not matched to a gene: 14. CDR1 and CDR2 (germline): SQVTM, ANQGSEA. The CDR3 protein is CSAWVRALAGPQYF. In DNA form, the CDR3 reads TGCAGCGCCTGGGTGAGGGCACTAGCGGGGCCCCAGTACTTC.

The chain is built from TRBV5-1 and TRBJ2-2; D is undetermined. The V and J ends lost 4 bases and 3 bases respectively, with 10 bases between them. The CDR3 totals 14 residues. Germline V gives CDR1 SGHRS, CDR2 YFSETQ. As DNA, the CDR3 is TGCGCCAGCAGCGCCCAGGTGGACACCGGGGAGCTGTTTTTT. Protein product: CASSAQVDTGELFF.

The chain's CDR3 is CASSLAGGNEPQHF. CDR3 in DNA: TGTGCCAGCAGCTTAGCAGGGGGTAATGAGCCCCAGCATTTT. This chain links TRBV7-9 with TRBJ1-5, with a possible D match to TRBD1 (6 bases). This CDR3 contains 14 residues. Trimming removed 0 bases from V and 8 bases from J, with 11 bases in between. Germline lookup yields CDR1 SEHNR and CDR2 FQNEAQ (reference sequence).

The chain links TRBV30 to TRBJ1-6; TRBD1 agrees at 7 bases. Germline V gives CDR1 GTSNPN, CDR2 SVGIG (reference sequence). Trimming at V came to 4 bases and at J to 7 bases, leaving 10 bases not matched to a gene. The CDR3 loop spans 15 amino acids. The CDR3 DNA reads TGTGCCTGGACTCGAAGGGACAGTCTAAATTCACCCCTCCACTTT. As protein: CAWTRRDSLNSPLHF.

This clone came up a few times. The rearrangement uses TRBV11-3 and TRBJ1-6; D is perhaps TRBD1 (6 bases). Between the trimmed V and J ends, which lost 5 bases and 6 bases, there was a span of 8 bases. The CDR3 is 13 residues long. Germline loops: CDR1 SGHNT, CDR2 YENEEA. The CDR3 DNA reads as TGTGCCAGCAGCCACAGGGTTAATTCACCCCTCCACTTT. This encodes CASSHRVNSPLHF.

The chain combines TRBV20-1 with TRBJ2-1; D may be TRBD1 (6 bases). There are 11 residues in the CDR3. The germline V gene encodes CDR1 DFQATT and CDR2 SNEGSKA (reference sequence). The ends were cut back, 0 bases at V and 14 bases at J, with 11 bases in the middle. In nucleotides, the CDR3 is TGCAGTGCTAGAGATAGGGGGAAGAAGTTCTTC. This translates into CSARDRGKKFF.

The chain has TRBV2 and TRBJ2-5; TRBD1 matches 9 bases. The CDR3 has 15 residues. The germline gives CDR1 SNHLY, CDR2 FYNNEI. Germline trimming cut 5 bases from V and 2 bases from J; bases unmatched to any gene: 6. CDR3 nucleotide sequence: TGTGCCAGCAGTAACGACAGGGGGGATCAAGAGACCCAGTACTTC. Its protein product is CASSNDRGDQETQYF.

The chain uses TRBV7-9 and TRBJ1-1, with 10 bases identical to TRBD1. The CDR3 covers 14 residues. Germline CDR1 and CDR2: SEHNR and FQNEAQ (reference sequence). Unmatched junction bases numbered 5, after V lost 6 bases and J lost 4 bases. The CDR3 spells CASSQRTGGTEAFF. DNA of the CDR3: TGTGCCAGCAGTCAACGGACAGGGGGCACTGAAGCTTTCTTT.

The V call is TRBV6-5, the J call TRBJ1-3, with TRBD1 matching over 9 bases. This CDR3 has 15 amino acids. After removal of 8 bases from V and 2 bases from J, the junction contained 7 bases not matched to a gene. Germline V gene sequence: CDR1 MNHEY, CDR2 SVGAGI. CDR3: CASSLRDRAGNTIYF. CDR3 in DNA: TGTGCCAGCTCTCTCCGGGACAGGGCTGGAAACACCATATATTTT.

V is TRBV30 and J is TRBJ1-6; 7 bases fit TRBD1. The length of the CDR3 is 16 residues. The J segment lost 0 bases and the V segment lost 5 bases, leaving 7 bases of the junction unmatched. The germline gives CDR1 GTSNPN, CDR2 SVGIG (reference sequence). CDR3: CAWGRDSLSYNSPLHF. For the CDR3, the DNA is TGTGCCTGGGGACGGGACAGCCTCTCCTATAATTCACCCCTCCACTTT.